Described below is a single TCR beta chain sequence and its context. This sample is part of a study of PD-1 blockade in classical Hodgkin lymphoma. About the research overall: On a schedule of every 2 weeks, patients received nivolumab 3 mg/kg intravenously.

The table came from immunoSEQ multiplex PCR; TCRdb's copy has only in-frame clones and leaves some out. Among about 76,000 clones, about nine tenths were seen once, and the ten largest hold roughly a fifth. Brentuximab vedotin exposure varied among the patients, all of whom had relapsed after autologous stem cell transplantation. The length of the CDR3 is 13 residues. CDR1 and CDR2 (germline): MNHNS, SASEGT. The junction had 4 bases not matched to a gene; V was cut back by 8 bases and J by 5 bases. The sequence derives from a human donor with classical Hodgkin lymphoma. V and J are TRBV6-1 and TRBJ1-5; 9 nucleotides agree with TRBD1. The specimen was peripheral blood mononuclear cells (PBMCs), collected at baseline. The CDR3 sequence: CASSGTGYQPQHF. The CDR3 DNA reads as TGTGCCAGCTCCGGGACAGGGTATCAGCCCCAGCATTTT.